This passage covers 3 T cell receptor beta chains from one sample sequenced in a study of blood T cell repertoires in COVID-19. Generated by immunoSEQ multiplex PCR, the TCRdb table keeps only in-frame clones and is missing some. The table shows 140,000 or so clones, with roughly 79% occurring only once. Sequences were obtained from peripheral blood. These receptor sequences come from a man aged 45 to 65 with active or convalescent COVID-19.

This rearrangement joins TRBV13 to TRBJ2-6; possibly TRBD1 for D (6 bases). Germline assignment: CDR1 PRHDT and CDR2 FYEKMQ (reference sequence). CDR3 size: 17 residues. Trimming stripped 5 bases from V and 0 bases from J, with 14 bases between. CDR3 DNA sequence: TGTGCCAGCAGCCCACGGTCAGGGGACTCTGGGGCCAACGTCCTGACTTTC. This translates into CASSPRSGDSGANVLTF. Combining the CDR3 with reference TRBV13 and TRBJ2-6 gives the whole variable domain AAGVIQSPRHLIKEKRETATLKCYPIPRHDTVYWYQQGPGQDPQFLISFYEKMQSDKGSIPDRFSAQQFSDYHSELNMSSLELGDSALYFCASSPRSGDSGANVLTFGAGSRLTVL.

The CDR3 sequence is CASSLQDRSSGNTIYF. In nucleotides, the CDR3 is TGCGCCAGCAGCTTACAAGACAGGTCCTCTGGAAACACCATATATTTT. This chain connects TRBV5-1 to TRBJ1-3; TRBD1 is a possible D gene (6 bases). Trimming pared 2 bases from V and 0 bases from J, leaving 12 bases between. The CDR3 consists of 16 residues. Germline values: CDR1 SGHRS, CDR2 YFSETQ.

V and J are TRBV27 and TRBJ2-1, with 10 bases matching TRBD2. The germline V gene has CDR1 MNHEY and CDR2 SMNVEV (reference sequence). The V and J ends lost 5 bases and 10 bases, in that order; junction bases with no gene match: 11. This CDR3 region has 15 residues. Here the CDR3 DNA reads TGTGCCAGCAGTCCCCTAGCGGGAGCCTCCGGAGAGCAGTTCTTC. This codes for CASSPLAGASGEQFF.